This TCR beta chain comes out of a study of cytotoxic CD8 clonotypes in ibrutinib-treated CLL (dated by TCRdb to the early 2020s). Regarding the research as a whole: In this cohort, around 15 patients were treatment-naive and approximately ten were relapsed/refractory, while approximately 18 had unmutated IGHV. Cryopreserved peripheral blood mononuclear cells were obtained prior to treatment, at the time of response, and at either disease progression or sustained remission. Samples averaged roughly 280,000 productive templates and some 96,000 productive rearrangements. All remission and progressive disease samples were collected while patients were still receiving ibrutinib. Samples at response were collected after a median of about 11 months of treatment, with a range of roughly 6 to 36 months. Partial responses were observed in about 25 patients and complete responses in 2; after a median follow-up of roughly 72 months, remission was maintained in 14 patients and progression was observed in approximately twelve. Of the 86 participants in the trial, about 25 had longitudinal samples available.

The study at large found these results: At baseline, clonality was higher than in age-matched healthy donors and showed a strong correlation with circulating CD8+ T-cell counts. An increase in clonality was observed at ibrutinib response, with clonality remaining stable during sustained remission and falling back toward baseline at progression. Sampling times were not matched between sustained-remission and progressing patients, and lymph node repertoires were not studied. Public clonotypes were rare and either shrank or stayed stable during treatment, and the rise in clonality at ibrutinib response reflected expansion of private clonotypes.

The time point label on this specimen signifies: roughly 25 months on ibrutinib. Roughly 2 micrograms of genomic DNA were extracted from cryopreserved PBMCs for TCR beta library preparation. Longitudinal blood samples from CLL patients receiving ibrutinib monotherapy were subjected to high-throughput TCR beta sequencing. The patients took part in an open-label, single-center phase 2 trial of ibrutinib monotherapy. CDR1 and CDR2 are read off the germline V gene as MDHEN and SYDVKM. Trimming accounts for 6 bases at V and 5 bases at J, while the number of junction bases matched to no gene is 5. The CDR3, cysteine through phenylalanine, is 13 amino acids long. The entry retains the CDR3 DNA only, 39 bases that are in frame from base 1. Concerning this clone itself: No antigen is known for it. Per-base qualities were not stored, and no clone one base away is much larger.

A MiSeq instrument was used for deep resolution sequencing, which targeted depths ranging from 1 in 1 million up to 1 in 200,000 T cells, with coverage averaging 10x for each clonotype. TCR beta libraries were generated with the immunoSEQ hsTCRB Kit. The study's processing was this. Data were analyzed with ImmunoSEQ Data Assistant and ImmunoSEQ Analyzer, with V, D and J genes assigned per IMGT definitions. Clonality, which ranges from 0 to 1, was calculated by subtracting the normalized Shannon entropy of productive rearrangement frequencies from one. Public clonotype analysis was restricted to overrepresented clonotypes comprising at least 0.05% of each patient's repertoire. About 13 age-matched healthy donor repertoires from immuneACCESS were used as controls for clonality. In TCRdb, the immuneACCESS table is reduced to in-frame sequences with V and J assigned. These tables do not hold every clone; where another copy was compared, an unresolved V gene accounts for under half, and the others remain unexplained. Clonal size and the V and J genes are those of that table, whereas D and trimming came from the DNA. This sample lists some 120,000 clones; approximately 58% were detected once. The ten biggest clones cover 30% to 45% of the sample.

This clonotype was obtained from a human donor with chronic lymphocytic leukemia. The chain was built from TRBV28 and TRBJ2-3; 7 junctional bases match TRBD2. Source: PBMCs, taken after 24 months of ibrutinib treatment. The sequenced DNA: TGTGCCAGCAGCTCGTGGGGGGGAGATACGCAGTATTTT. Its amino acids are CASSSWGGDTQYF.